A selection of T cell receptor beta chains follows, all from one sample in a study of blood T cell repertoires in COVID-19. Sequencing was performed with immunoSEQ multiplex PCR; in TCRdb, only in-frame clones are kept and a portion is missing. Of about 430,000 clones listed, roughly 88% are singletons. Sequencing was carried out using PBMCs or T cells enriched from blood (not recorded which). The source of these receptors is a woman aged 18-29 years who had been exposed to COVID-19. The CDR3 runs from the conserved cysteine through the conserved F or W. The order of the fields is CDR3 length, J gene, D gene, V gene, clone size, CDR3 protein, CDR3 DNA. The D gene is left open where the match is weak. Part of the rows lack a size; the others show once, few, many or a class for expanded clones.

14	TRBJ2-7	.	TRBV4-3	.	CASSQVSGAYEQYF	TGCGCCAGCAGCCAAGTTTCTGGAGCCTACGAGCAGTACTTC
15	TRBJ1-2	TRBD1	TRBV4-1	.	CASSQAATGFLGYTF	TGCGCCAGCAGCCAAGCCGCGACAGGGTTTCTCGGCTACACCTTC
15	TRBJ2-2	TRBD2	TRBV7-8	.	CASSPSGGRVGELFF	TGTGCCAGCAGCCCCAGTGGCGGGAGAGTCGGGGAGCTGTTTTTT
13	TRBJ2-7	TRBD2	TRBV30	once	CALRAGGAYEQYF	TGTGCCTTGCGAGCGGGGGGGGCCTACGAGCAGTACTTC
15	TRBJ2-7	.	TRBV5-4	.	CASSAPSASSYEQYF	TGTGCCAGCAGCGCCCCTAGCGCGAGCTCCTACGAGCAGTACTTC
16	TRBJ2-7	.	TRBV6-1	.	CASSEYVAGGTYEQYF	TGTGCCAGCAGTGAATATGTGGCAGGGGGGACCTACGAGCAGTACTTC
19	TRBJ2-1	.	TRBV21-1	.	CASSARIPLCGGASREQFF	TGTGCCAGCAGCGCCCGGATCCCCCTCTGCGGGGGCGCATCTAGGGAGCAGTTCTTC
19	TRBJ2-1	.	TRBV21-1	.	CASRTQGLAGGPIVNEQFF	TGTGCCAGCAGAACCCAGGGTCTAGCGGGGGGCCCAATTGTAAATGAGCAGTTCTTC
17	TRBJ2-1	TRBD2	TRBV11-3	.	CASSLDRGLALYNEQFF	TGTGCCAGCAGCTTAGATCGGGGACTAGCGCTGTACAATGAGCAGTTCTTC
16	TRBJ2-7	TRBD2	TRBV18	once	CASSPLRGGSSYEQYF	TGTGCCAGCTCACCACTGCGGGGGGGTAGCTCCTACGAGCAGTACTTC
18	TRBJ2-1	.	TRBV11-2	.	CASSLVAGTGSSYNEQFF	TGTGCCAGCAGCTTAGTGGCGGGGACGGGGAGCTCCTACAATGAGCAGTTCTTC
16	TRBJ2-5	TRBD2	TRBV18	.	CASSPYSGGTQETQYF	TGTGCCAGCTCACCCTATAGCGGGGGGACCCAAGAGACCCAGTACTTC
15	TRBJ2-1	.	TRBV6-5	.	CASTYEQGSYNEQFF	TGTGCCAGCACCTACGAGCAGGGCTCCTACAATGAGCAGTTCTTC
14	TRBJ2-2	.	TRBV27	.	CASSLSRGLGELFF	TGTGCCAGCAGTTTATCTCGAGGGCTCGGGGAGCTGTTTTTT
16	TRBJ1-1	TRBD1	TRBV4-3	once	CASSQFDRDSNTEAFF	TGCGCCAGCAGCCAATTCGACAGGGACTCGAACACTGAAGCTTTCTTT